These T cell receptor beta chains were read from a single sample in a study of blood T cell repertoires in COVID-19. Clones were sequenced by immunoSEQ multiplex PCR, and TCRdb holds only the in-frame ones, with some missing. This sample has 150,000 to 200,000 clones, with roughly 73% found just once. The specimen sequenced was peripheral blood. The receptor set was obtained from a man aged 65 to 79 with acute or convalescent COVID-19. The CDR3 runs from the conserved cysteine through the conserved F or W. A clone size is listed for some rows: how often the clone was seen (once, few, many), or a class if it is expanded.

J: TRBJ2-3; V: TRBV5-1; size: -; CDR3: CASSRSTSGGTDTQYF
J: TRBJ2-7; V: TRBV15; size: -; CDR3: CATSEDRKTYEQYF
J: TRBJ1-1; V: TRBV11-2; size: -; CDR3: CASSVGQAVEAFF
J: TRBJ1-1; V: TRBV4-3; size: -; CDR3: CASSHLTGEAFF
J: TRBJ2-2; V: TRBV7-2; size: -; CDR3: CASSISGTSGMGGELFF
J: TRBJ2-3; V: TRBV6-5; size: -; CDR3: CASRPSAGTDTQYF
J: TRBJ1-2; V: TRBV19; size: -; CDR3: CASSTPDRGQIYGYTF
J: TRBJ2-5; V: TRBV7-7; size: -; CDR3: CASTLRTSGQETQYF
J: TRBJ2-1; V: TRBV10-3; size: -; CDR3: CAITGQGIDNEQFF
J: TRBJ2-7; V: TRBV3-1/TRBV3-2; size: -; CDR3: CASSKTGGGEQYF
J: TRBJ2-3; V: TRBV3-1/TRBV3-2; size: -; CDR3: CASSQGLAVRYF
J: TRBJ1-1; V: TRBV7-9; size: -; CDR3: CASTGDFADTEAFF
J: TRBJ2-2; V: TRBV6-1; size: -; CDR3: CASSGGRTGIDTGELFF
J: TRBJ2-1; V: TRBV24-1; size: -; CDR3: CATSVLEESEQFF
J: TRBJ2-7; V: TRBV6-4; size: few; CDR3: CASTRDRGAYEQYF
J: TRBJ1-6; V: TRBV5-1; size: -; CDR3: CASSLRQGDSPLHF
J: TRBJ2-7; V: TRBV7-2; size: -; CDR3: CASSLAGTSTDEQYF
J: TRBJ2-1; V: TRBV9; size: -; CDR3: CASSVSARMTSGYNEQFF
J: TRBJ2-1; V: TRBV19; size: -; CDR3: CASSTRSGYNEQFF
J: TRBJ2-1; V: TRBV27; size: once; CDR3: CASSLGRVIYNEQFF
J: TRBJ1-1; V: TRBV15; size: -; CDR3: CATSAAGKAEAFF
J: TRBJ1-2; V: TRBV7-2; size: -; CDR3: CASSLGQEAYGYTF
J: TRBJ1-4; V: TRBV28; size: -; CDR3: CASSAQGVREKLFF
J: TRBJ1-3; V: TRBV6-6; size: -; CDR3: CASSLDRARGTVGDTIYF
J: TRBJ2-6; V: TRBV5-8; size: -; CDR3: CASSLALAPTSGANVLTF
J: TRBJ2-3; V: TRBV2; size: -; CDR3: CASRVQTDTQYF
J: TRBJ2-5; V: TRBV29-1; size: -; CDR3: CSVRPTGETQYF
J: TRBJ1-2; V: TRBV27; size: once; CDR3: CASSVTGYYGYTF
J: TRBJ1-1; V: TRBV10-3; size: -; CDR3: CAIKTGTPTEAFF